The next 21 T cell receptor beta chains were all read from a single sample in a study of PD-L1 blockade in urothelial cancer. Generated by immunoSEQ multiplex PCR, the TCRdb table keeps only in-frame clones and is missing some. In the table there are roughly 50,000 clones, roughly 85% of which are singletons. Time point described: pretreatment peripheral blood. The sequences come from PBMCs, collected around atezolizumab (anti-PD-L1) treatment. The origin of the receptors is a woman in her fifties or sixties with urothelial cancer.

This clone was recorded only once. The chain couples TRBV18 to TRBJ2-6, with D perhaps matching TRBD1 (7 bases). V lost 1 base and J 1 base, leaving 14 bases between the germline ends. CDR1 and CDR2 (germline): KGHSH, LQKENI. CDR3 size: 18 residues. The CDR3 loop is CASSPRDSGGSGANVLTF. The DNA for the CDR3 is TGTGCCAGCTCACCACGGGACAGTGGGGGGTCTGGGGCCAACGTCCTGACTTTC.

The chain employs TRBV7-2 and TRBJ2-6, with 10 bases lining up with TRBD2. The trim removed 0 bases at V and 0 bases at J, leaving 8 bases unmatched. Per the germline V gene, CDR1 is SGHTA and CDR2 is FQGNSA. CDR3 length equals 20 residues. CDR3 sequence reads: CASSLAGLARESSGANVLTF. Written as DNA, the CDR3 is TGTGCCAGCAGCTTAGCGGGACTAGCGCGCGAATCCTCTGGGGCCAACGTCCTGACTTTC.

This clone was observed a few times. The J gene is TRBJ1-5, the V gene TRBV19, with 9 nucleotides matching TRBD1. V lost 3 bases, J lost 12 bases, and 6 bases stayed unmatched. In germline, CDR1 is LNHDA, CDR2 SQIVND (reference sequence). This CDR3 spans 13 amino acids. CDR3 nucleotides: TGTGCCAGTAGTATGCAGGGGGACAGGGTCCAGCATTTT. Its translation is CASSMQGDRVQHF.

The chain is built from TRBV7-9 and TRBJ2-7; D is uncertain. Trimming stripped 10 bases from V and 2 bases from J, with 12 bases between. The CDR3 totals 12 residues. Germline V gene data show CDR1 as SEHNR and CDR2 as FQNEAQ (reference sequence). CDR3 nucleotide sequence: TGTGCCACGTCCGAGATTACCTACGAGCAGTACTTC. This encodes CATSEITYEQYF.

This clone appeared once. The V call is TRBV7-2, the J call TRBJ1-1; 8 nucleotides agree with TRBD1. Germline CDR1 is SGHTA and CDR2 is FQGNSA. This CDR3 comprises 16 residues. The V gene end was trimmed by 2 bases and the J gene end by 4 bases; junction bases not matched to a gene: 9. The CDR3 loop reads CASSLSTFTGGTEAFF. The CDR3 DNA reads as TGTGCCAGCAGCTTATCAACATTCACAGGGGGCACTGAAGCTTTCTTT.

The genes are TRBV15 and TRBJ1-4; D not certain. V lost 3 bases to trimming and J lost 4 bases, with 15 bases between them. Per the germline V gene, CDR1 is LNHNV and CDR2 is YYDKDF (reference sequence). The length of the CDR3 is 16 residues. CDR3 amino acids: CATSRNAGNSNEKLFF. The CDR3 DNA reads TGTGCCACCAGCAGGAACGCCGGGAACAGTAATGAAAAACTGTTTTTT.

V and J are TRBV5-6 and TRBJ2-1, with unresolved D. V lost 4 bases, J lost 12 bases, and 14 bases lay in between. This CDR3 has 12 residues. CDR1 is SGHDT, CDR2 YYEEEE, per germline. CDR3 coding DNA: TGTGCCAGCAGCCTTTACCAGGCAGCGCAGTTCTTC. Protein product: CASSLYQAAQFF.

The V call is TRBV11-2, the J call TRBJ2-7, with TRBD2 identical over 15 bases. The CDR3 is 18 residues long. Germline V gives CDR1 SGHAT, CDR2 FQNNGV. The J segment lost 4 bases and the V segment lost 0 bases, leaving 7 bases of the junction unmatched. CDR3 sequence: CASSLDKGLAGGGYEQYF. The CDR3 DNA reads TGTGCCAGCAGCTTAGATAAGGGACTAGCGGGAGGAGGATACGAGCAGTACTTC.

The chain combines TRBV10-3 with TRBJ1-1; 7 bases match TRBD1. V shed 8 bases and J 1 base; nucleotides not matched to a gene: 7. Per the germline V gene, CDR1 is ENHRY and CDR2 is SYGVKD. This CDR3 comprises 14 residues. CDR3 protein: CAIGRDRPNTEAFF. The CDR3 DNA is TGTGCCATCGGTAGGGACAGACCGAACACTGAAGCTTTCTTT.

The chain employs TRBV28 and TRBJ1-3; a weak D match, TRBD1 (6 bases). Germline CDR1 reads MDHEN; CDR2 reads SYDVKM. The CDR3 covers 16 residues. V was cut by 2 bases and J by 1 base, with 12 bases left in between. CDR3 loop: CASSLVHRVSGNTIYF. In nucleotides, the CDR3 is TGTGCCAGCAGTTTAGTGCACAGGGTATCTGGAAACACCATATATTTT.

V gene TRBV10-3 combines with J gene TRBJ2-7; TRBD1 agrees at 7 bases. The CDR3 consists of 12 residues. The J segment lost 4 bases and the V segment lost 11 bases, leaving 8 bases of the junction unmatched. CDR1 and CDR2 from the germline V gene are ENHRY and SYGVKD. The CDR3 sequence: CAVQGGGYEQYF. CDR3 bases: TGTGCCGTCCAAGGGGGCGGTTACGAGCAGTACTTC.

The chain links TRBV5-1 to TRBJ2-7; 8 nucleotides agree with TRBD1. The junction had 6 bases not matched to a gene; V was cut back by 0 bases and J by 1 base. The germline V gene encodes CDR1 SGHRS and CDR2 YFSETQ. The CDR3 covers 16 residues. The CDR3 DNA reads TGCGCCAGCAGCTTGGATTGGGGACAGGTTTCCTACGAGCAGTACTTC. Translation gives CASSLDWGQVSYEQYF.

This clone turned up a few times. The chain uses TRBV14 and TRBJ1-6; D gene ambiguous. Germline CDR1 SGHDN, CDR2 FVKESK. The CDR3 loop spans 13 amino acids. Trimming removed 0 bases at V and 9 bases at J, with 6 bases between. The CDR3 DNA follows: TGTGCCAGCAGCCAAGATCTCGTTTCACCCCTCCACTTT. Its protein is CASSQDLVSPLHF.

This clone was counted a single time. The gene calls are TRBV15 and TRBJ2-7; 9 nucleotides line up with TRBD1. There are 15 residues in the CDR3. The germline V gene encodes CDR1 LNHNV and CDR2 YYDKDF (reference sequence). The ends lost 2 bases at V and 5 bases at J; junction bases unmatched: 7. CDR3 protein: CATSRPGTGRNEQYF. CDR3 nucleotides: TGTGCCACCAGCAGACCCGGGACAGGGCGTAACGAGCAGTACTTC. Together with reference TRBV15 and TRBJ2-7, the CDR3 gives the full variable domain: DAMVIQNPRYQVTQFGKPVTLSCSQTLNHNVMYWYQQKSSQAPKLLFHYYDKDFNNEADTPDNFQSRRPNTSFCFLDIRSPGLGDTAMYLCATSRPGTGRNEQYFGPGTRLTVT.

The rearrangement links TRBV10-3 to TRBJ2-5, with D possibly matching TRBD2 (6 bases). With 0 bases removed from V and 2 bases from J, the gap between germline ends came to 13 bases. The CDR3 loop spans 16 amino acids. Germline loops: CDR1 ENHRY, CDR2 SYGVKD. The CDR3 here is CAISESGGNSQETQYF. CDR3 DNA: TGTGCCATCAGTGAGTCCGGCGGGAACTCTCAAGAGACCCAGTACTTC.

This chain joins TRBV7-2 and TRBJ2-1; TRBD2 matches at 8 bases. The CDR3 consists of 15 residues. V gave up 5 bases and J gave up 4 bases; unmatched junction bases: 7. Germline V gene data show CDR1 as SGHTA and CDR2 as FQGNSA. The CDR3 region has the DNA TGTGCCAGCAGCCTTAGCGGGGTCTTATACAATGAGCAGTTCTTC. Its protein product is CASSLSGVLYNEQFF. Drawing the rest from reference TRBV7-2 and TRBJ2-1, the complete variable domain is GAGVSQSPSNKVTEKGKDVELRCDPISGHTALYWYRQSLGQGLEFLIYFQGNSAPDKSGLPSDRFSAERTGGSVSTLTIQRTQQEDSAVYLCASSLSGVLYNEQFFGPGTRLTVL.

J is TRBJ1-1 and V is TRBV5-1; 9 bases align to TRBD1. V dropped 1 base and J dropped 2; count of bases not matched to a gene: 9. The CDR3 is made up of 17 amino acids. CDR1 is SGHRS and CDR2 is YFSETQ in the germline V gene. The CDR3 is CASSLLSGQGKNTEAFF. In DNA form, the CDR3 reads TGCGCCAGCAGCTTGCTTTCTGGACAGGGGAAAAACACTGAAGCTTTCTTT.

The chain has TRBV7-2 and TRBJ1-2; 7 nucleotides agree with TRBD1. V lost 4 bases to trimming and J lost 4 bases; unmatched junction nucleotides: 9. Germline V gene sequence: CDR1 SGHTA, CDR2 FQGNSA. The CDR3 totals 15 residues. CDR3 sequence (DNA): TGTGCCAGCAGCTCGCAGACAGGGATGGGCTATGGCTACACCTTC. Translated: CASSSQTGMGYGYTF.

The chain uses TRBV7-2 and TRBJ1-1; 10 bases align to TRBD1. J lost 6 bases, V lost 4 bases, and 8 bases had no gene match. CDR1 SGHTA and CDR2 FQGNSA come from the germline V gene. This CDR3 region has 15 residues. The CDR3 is CASSSGPGQGSEAFF. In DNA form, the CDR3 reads TGTGCCAGCAGCTCCGGACCGGGACAGGGGTCTGAAGCTTTCTTT.

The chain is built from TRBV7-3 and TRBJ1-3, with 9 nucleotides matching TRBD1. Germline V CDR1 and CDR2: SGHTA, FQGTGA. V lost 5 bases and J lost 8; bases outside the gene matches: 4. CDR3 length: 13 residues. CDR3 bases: TGTGCCAGCAGCCCGGGACAGGGAGACACCATATATTTT. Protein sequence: CASSPGQGDTIYF.

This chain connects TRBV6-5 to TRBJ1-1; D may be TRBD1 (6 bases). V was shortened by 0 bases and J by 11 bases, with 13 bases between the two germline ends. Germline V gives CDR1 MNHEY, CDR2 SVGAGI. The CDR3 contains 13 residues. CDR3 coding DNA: TGTGCCAGCAGTTACTCGAATTGGGGGCTGGCTTTCTTT. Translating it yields CASSYSNWGLAFF.